Listed below are T cell receptor beta chains from one sample, sequenced in a study of cytomegalovirus exposure and HLA in healthy donors. Some clones are missing from TCRdb's copy, which holds only in-frame ones; the method was immunoSEQ multiplex PCR. The sample records some 140,000 clones, about 80% being singletons. Sequences were obtained from PBMCs. These receptors were collected from a man aged 30 to 45 in good health and CMV-seropositive. The CDR3 runs from the conserved cysteine through the conserved F or W. D genes are given only for firm matches. Rows give clone size only sometimes, using once, few, many, or a class for an expanded clone.

>TRBV9|NA|TRBJ2-4|NA
TGTGCCAGCAGCCCCGGGATTCTAGCCAAAAACATTCAGTACTTC
CASSPGILAKNIQYF
>TRBV7-8|TRBD2|TRBJ2-5|NA
TGTGCCAGCAGGGGGAGGGCCCAAGAGACCCAGTACTTC
CASRGRAQETQYF
>TRBV19|TRBD1|TRBJ1-1|NA
TGTGCCAGTAGTATTGACAGGGGATTGGACACTGAAGCTTTCTTT
CASSIDRGLDTEAFF
>TRBV28|NA|TRBJ2-3|NA
TGTGCCAGCAGCCCTCCGTCAGGTACGCAGTATTTT
CASSPPSGTQYF
>TRBV7-2|NA|TRBJ1-5|NA
TGTGCCAGCAGCTCCGGAGTGGGAGGCAATCAGCCCCAGCATTTT
CASSSGVGGNQPQHF
>TRBV11-2|TRBD2|TRBJ2-1|NA
TGTGCCAGCAGCGGTAGCGGGAGGACCTACAATGAGCAGTTCTTC
CASSGSGRTYNEQFF
>TRBV18|TRBD1|TRBJ2-1|NA
TGTGCCAGCTCACCATCTACAGGGGGCTTTTCCGAGCAGTTCTTC
CASSPSTGGFSEQFF
>TRBV19|TRBD2|TRBJ2-7|NA
TGTGCCAGTAGTACTCGACTAGCGGGAGGGCCGCGGGAGCAGTACTTC
CASSTRLAGGPREQYF
>TRBV10-3|TRBD1|TRBJ2-7|once
TGTGCCATCAGCAGGGGACAGGGTAACTACGAGCAGTACTTC
CAISRGQGNYEQYF
>TRBV12-5|NA|TRBJ2-3|NA
TGTGCTAGTGGGCTAATCGTCACAGATACGCAGTATTTT
CASGLIVTDTQYF
>TRBV19|NA|TRBJ1-1|NA
TGTGCCAGTAGTCAGGCTGACCCAGGCCCTAACACTGAAGCTTTCTTT
CASSQADPGPNTEAFF
>TRBV7-7|NA|TRBJ2-3|NA
TGTGCTAGCAGCTTAGATCAGGCAGATACGCAGTATTTT
CASSLDQADTQYF
>TRBV7-8|TRBD1|TRBJ2-7|NA
TGTGCCAGCAGCTTGGACAGGGAAGACGAGCAGTACTTC
CASSLDREDEQYF
>TRBV27|NA|TRBJ2-2|NA
TGTGCCAGCAGCCCAGAAATCACCGGGGAGCTGTTTTTT
CASSPEITGELFF
>TRBV29-1|NA|TRBJ2-7|few
TGCAGCGTTGAAGCGGGGGATACGGGGCATACCTACGAGCAGTACTTC
CSVEAGDTGHTYEQYF
>TRBV15|TRBD1|TRBJ1-5|NA
TGTGCCACCAGCAGCCCGACAGGGGACAATCAGCCCCAGCATTTT
CATSSPTGDNQPQHF
>TRBV6-5|NA|TRBJ2-5|NA
TGTGCCAGCAGTTACAGCCTAGACGGGGAGACCCAGTACTTC
CASSYSLDGETQYF
>TRBV19|NA|TRBJ1-4|NA
TGTGCCAGTAGTATAGTTCGAGAACGTGAAAAACTGTTTTTT
CASSIVREREKLFF
>TRBV9|NA|TRBJ1-1|NA
TGTGCCAGCAGCCCCCTTTCAGGGAACACTGAAGCTTTCTTT
CASSPLSGNTEAFF
>TRBV5-5|NA|TRBJ1-4|NA
TGTGCCAGCAGCTTGTCAGGGTTAGGTGAAAAACTGTTTTTT
CASSLSGLGEKLFF
>TRBV27|NA|TRBJ2-2|once
TGTGCCAGCAGTTTCGGGGGGACAGGGGAGCTGTTTTTT
CASSFGGTGELFF
>TRBV5-6|TRBD1|TRBJ2-7|once
TGTGCCAGCAGCTTCGGGGACAGGAACGAGCAGTACTTC
CASSFGDRNEQYF
>TRBV28|NA|TRBJ1-5|NA
TGTGCCAGCCGAGAAGCACCCGGAGGGGTTCAGCCCCAGCATTTT
CASREAPGGVQPQHF
>TRBV2|NA|TRBJ1-1|NA
TGTGCCAGCACTCGGGATACCAATGAAGCTTTCTTT
CASTRDTNEAFF
>TRBV5-1|TRBD2|TRBJ2-7|NA
TGCGCCAGCAGCTTGACGGGCGGGAGCTCCTACGAGCAGTACTTC
CASSLTGGSSYEQYF
>TRBV27|NA|TRBJ1-1|NA
TGTGCCAGCAGTTTTCAATCGAACACTGAAGCTTTCTTT
CASSFQSNTEAFF
>TRBV28|TRBD1|TRBJ2-5|NA
TGTGCCAGCAGTTGGGGGACAGGGGATCTCGAGACCCAGTACTTC
CASSWGTGDLETQYF
>TRBV28|NA|TRBJ2-2|once
TGTGCCAGCAGAACAAGAAGCACCGGGGAGCTGTTTTTT
CASRTRSTGELFF
>TRBV28|NA|TRBJ1-1|NA
TGTGCCAGCCGAGGCCGACGGGGCACTGAAGCTTTCTTT
CASRGRRGTEAFF